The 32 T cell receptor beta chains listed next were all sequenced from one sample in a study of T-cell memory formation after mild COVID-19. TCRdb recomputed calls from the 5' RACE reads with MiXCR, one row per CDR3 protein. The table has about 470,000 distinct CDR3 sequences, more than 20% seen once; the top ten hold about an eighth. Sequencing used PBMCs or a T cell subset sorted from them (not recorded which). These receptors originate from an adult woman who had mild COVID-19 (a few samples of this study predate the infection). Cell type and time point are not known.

CDR3 in DNA: TGTGCCAGCAGCTCCCGGGACAGGGGAAGGAATGAGCAGTTCTTC. This encodes CASSSRDRGRNEQFF. The V gene is TRBV7-9, the J gene TRBJ2-1; 10 bases are shared with TRBD1. This CDR3 contains 15 residues. CDR1 SEHNR and CDR2 FQNEAQ come from the germline V gene (reference sequence). After removal of 4 bases from V and 7 bases from J, the junction contained 7 bases not matched to a gene.

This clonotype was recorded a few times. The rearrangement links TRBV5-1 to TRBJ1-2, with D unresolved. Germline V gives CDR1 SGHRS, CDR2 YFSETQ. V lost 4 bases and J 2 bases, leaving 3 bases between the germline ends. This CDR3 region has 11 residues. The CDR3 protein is CASSNNYGYTF. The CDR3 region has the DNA TGCGCCAGCAGCAACAACTATGGCTACACCTTC. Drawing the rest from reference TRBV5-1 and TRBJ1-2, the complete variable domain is KAGVTQTPRYLIKTRGQQVTLSCSPISGHRSVSWYQQTPGQGLQFLFEYFSETQRNKGNFPGRFSGRQFSNSRSEMNVSTLELGDSALYLCASSNNYGYTFGSGTRLTVV.

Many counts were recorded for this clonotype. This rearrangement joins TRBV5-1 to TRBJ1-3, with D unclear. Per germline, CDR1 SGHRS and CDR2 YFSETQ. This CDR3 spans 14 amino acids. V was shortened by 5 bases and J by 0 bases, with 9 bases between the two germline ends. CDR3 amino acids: CASSDGGSGNTIYF. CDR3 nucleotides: TGCGCCAGCAGTGATGGCGGCTCTGGAAACACCATATATTTT.

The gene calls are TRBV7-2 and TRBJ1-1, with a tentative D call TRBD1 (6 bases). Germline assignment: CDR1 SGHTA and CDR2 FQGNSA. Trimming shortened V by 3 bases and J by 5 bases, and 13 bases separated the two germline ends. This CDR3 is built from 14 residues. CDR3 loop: CASSFGQRGTEAFF. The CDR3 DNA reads TGTGCCAGCAGCTTCGGACAGAGGGGAACTGAAGCTTTCTTT.

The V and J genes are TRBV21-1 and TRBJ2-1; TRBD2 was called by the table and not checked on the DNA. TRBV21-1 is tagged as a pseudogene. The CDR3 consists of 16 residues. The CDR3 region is CASSKGEREVYNEQFF. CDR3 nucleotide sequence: TGTGCCAGCAGCAAGGGTGAGCGGGAGGTATACAATGAGCAGTTCTTC.

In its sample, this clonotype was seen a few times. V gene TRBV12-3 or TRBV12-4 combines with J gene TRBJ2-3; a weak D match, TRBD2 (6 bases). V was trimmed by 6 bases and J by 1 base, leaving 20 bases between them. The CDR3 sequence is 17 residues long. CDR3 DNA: TGTGCCAGCAGCCCAAACGGGGGATTGTTCGGCACAGATACGCAGTATTTT. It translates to CASSPNGGLFGTDTQYF.

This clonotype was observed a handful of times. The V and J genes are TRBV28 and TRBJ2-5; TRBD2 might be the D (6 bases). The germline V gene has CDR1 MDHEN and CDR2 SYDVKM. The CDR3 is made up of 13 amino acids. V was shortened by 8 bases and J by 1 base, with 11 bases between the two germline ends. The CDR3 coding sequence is TGTGCCAGCGGGGGACTTCTCCAAGAGACCCAGTACTTC. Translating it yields CASGGLLQETQYF.

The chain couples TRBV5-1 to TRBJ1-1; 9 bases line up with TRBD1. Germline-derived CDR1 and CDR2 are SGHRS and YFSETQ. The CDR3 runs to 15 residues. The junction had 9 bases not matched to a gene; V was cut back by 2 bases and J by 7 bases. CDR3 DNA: TGCGCCAGCAGCTTTCGGGACAGGGAACTTAATGAAGCTTTCTTT. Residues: CASSFRDRELNEAFF. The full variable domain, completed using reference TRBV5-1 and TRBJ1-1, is KAGVTQTPRYLIKTRGQQVTLSCSPISGHRSVSWYQQTPGQGLQFLFEYFSETQRNKGNFPGRFSGRQFSNSRSEMNVSTLELGDSALYLCASSFRDRELNEAFFGQGTRLTVV.

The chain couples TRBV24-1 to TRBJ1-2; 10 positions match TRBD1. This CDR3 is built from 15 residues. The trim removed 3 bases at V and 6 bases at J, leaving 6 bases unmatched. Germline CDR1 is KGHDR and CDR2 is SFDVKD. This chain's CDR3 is CATSDPTTGGNGYTF. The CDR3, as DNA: TGTGCCACCAGTGATCCGACGACAGGGGGCAATGGCTACACCTTC.

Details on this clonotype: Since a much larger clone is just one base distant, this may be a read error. The CDR3 nucleotides read TGTGCCAGCAGCCCCACTAGCGGGTCCAAAAACATTCAGTACTTC. Translated: CASSPTSGSKNIQYF. V is TRBV7-2 and J is TRBJ2-4, with TRBD2 matching 9 bases. V shed 5 bases, J shed 2 bases, and the junction held 4 bases outside the gene matches. The CDR3 contains 15 residues. Looked up from germline, CDR1 is SGHTA and CDR2 is FQGNSA.

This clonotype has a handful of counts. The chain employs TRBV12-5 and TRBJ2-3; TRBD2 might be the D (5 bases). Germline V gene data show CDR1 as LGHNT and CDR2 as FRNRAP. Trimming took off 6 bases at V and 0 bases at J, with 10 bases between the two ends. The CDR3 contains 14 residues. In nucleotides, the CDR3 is TGTGCTAGTGGCCCGGAGGTTAGCACAGATACGCAGTATTTT. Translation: CASGPEVSTDTQYF.

CDR3 in amino acids: CASSEKEVSYEQYF. Here the CDR3 DNA reads TGTGCCAGCAGTGAGAAGGAGGTTTCCTACGAGCAGTACTTC. The genes are TRBV2 and TRBJ2-7; TRBD2 is a possible D gene (5 bases). Germline assignment: CDR1 SNHLY and CDR2 FYNNEI. Trimming shortened V by 3 bases and J by 1 base, and 10 bases separated the two germline ends. The CDR3 consists of 14 residues.

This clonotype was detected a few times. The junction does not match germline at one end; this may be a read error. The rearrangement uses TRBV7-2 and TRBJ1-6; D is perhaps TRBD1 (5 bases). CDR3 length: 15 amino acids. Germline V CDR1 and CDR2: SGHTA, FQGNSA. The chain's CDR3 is CASSSLKGYTSPLHF. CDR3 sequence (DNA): TGTGCCAGCAGCTCCCTTAAGGGGTATACTTCACCCCTCCACTTT.

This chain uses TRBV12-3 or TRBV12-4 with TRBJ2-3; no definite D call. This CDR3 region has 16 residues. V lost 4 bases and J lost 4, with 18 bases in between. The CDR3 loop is CASSSTEVGVADTQYF. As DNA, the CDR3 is TGTGCCAGCAGTTCTACAGAGGTAGGAGTCGCAGATACGCAGTATTTT.

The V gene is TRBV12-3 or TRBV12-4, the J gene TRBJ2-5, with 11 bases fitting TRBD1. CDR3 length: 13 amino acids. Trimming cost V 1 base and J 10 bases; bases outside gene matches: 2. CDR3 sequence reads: CASSLGTGGSQYF. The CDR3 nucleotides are TGTGCCAGCAGTTTAGGGACAGGGGGCAGCCAGTACTTC.

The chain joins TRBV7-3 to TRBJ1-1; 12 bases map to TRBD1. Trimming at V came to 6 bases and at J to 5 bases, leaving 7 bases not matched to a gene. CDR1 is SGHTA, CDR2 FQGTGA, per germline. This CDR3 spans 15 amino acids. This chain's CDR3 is CASSPGTGGKTEAFF. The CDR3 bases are TGTGCCAGCAGTCCTGGGACAGGGGGCAAAACTGAAGCTTTCTTT.

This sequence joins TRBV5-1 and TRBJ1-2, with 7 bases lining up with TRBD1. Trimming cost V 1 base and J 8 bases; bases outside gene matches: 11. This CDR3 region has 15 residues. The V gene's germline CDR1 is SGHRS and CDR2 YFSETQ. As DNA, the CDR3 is TGCGCCAGCAGCTTGTCCCAGGGGGATGCAAAAGGCTACACCTTC. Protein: CASSLSQGDAKGYTF.

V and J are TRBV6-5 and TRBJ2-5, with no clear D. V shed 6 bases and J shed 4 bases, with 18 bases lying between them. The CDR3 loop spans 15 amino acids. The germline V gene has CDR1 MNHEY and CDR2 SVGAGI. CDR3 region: CASSPSVIIIETQYF. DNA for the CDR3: TGTGCCAGCAGCCCGTCTGTCATCATTATAGAGACCCAGTACTTC.

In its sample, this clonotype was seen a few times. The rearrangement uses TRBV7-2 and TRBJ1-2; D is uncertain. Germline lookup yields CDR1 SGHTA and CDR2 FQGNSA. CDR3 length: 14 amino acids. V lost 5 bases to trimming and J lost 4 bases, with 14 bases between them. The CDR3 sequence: CASSPGRNIYGYTF. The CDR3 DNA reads TGTGCCAGCAGCCCCGGCCGAAACATCTATGGCTACACCTTC.

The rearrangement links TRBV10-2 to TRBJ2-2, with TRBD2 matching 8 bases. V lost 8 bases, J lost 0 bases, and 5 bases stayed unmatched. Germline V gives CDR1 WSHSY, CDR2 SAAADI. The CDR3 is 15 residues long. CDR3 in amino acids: CASRDGGANTGELFF. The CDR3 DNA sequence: TGCGCCAGCCGCGACGGGGGGGCGAACACCGGGGAGCTGTTTTTT.

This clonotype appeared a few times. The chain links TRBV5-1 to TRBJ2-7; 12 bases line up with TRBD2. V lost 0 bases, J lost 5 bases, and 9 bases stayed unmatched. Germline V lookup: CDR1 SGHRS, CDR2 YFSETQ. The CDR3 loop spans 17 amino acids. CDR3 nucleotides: TGCGCCAGCAGCTTGGCCGGGCTAGCGGGAGGGCCCGACGAGCAGTACTTC. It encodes CASSLAGLAGGPDEQYF.

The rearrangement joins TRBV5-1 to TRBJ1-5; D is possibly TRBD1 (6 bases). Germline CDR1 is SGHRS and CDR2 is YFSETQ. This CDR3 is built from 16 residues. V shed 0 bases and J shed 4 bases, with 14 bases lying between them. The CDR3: CASSLGWGATNQPQHF. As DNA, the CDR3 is TGCGCCAGCAGCTTGGGTTGGGGGGCCACAAATCAGCCCCAGCATTTT.

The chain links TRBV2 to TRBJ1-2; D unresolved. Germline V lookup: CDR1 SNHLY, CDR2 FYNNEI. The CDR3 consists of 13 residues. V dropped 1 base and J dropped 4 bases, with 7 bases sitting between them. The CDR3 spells CASSEGAAYGYTF. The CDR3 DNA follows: TGTGCCAGCAGTGAAGGTGCCGCCTATGGCTACACCTTC.

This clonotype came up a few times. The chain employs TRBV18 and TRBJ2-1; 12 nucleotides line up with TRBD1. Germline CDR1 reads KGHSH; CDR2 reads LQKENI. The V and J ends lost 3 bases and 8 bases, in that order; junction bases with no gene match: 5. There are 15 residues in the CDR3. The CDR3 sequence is CASSPTGQGAYEQFF. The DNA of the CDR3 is TGTGCCAGCTCACCGACGGGACAGGGGGCCTATGAGCAGTTCTTC. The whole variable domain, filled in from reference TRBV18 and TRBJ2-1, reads NAGVMQNPRHLVRRRGQEARLRCSPMKGHSHVYWYRQLPEEGLKFMVYLQKENIIDESGMPKERFSAEFPKEGPSILRIQQVVRGDSAAYFCASSPTGQGAYEQFFGPGTRLTVL.

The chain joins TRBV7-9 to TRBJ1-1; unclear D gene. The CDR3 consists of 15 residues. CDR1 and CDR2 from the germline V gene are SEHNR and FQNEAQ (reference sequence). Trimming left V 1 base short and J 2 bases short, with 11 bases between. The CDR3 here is CASSLEAELNTEAFF. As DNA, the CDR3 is TGTGCCAGCAGCTTAGAAGCCGAACTTAACACTGAAGCTTTCTTT.

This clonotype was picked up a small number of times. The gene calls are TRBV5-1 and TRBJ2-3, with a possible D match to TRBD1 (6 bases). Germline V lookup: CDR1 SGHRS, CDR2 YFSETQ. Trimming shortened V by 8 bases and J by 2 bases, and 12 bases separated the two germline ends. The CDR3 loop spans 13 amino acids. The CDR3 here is CASSRDNTDTQYF. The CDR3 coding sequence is TGCGCCAGTTCCCGGGACAACACAGATACGCAGTATTTT.

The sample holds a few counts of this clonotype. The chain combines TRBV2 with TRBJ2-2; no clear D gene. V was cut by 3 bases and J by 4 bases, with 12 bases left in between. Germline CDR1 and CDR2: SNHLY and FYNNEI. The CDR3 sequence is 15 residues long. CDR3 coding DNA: TGTGCCAGCAGTGACGCCATTGATGCCACCGGGGAGCTGTTTTTT. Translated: CASSDAIDATGELFF. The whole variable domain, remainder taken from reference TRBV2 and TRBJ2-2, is EPEVTQTPSHQVTQMGQEVILRCVPISNHLYFYWYRQILGQKVEFLVSFYNNEISEKSEIFDDQFSVERPDGSNFTLKIRSTKLEDSAMYFCASSDAIDATGELFFGEGSRLTVL.

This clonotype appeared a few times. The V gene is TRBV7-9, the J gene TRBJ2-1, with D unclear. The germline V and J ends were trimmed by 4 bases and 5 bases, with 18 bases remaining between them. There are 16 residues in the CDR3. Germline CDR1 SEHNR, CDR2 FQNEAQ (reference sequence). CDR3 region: CASSYTYFAVDNEQFF. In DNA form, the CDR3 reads TGTGCCAGCAGCTACACCTACTTCGCTGTGGACAATGAGCAGTTCTTC.

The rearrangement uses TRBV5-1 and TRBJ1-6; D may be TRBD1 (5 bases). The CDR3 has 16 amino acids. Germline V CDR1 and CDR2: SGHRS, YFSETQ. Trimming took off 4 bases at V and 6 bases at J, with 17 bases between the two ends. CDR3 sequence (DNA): TGCGCCAGCAGCCTCGGGGGAGGGGCGCGTAATTCACCCCTCCACTTT. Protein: CASSLGGGARNSPLHF.

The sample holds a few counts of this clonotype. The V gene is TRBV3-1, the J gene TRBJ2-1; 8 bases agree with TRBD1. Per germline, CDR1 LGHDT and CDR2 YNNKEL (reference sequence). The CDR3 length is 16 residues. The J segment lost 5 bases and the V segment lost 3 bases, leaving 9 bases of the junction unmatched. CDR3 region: CASSHPAGTGNNEQFF. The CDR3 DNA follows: TGTGCCAGCAGCCACCCGGCTGGGACAGGAAACAATGAGCAGTTCTTC.

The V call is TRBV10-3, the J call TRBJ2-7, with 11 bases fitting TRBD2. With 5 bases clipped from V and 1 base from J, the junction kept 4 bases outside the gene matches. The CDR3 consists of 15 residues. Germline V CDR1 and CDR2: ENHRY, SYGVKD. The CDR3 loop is CAISSTSGASYEQYF. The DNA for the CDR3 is TGTGCCATCAGTTCGACTAGCGGGGCATCCTACGAGCAGTACTTC.

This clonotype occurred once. The CDR3 coding sequence is TGTGCTAGTGGTTTGGTTAGTCGGCTATTTGTGGGTATAGTGAACACTGAAGCTTTCTTT. Its protein product is CASGLVSRLFVGIVNTEAFF. This chain uses TRBV12-5 with TRBJ1-1; D is undetermined. The V and J ends lost 0 bases and 0 bases respectively, with 23 bases between them. The length of the CDR3 is 20 residues. In germline, CDR1 is LGHNT, CDR2 FRNRAP.